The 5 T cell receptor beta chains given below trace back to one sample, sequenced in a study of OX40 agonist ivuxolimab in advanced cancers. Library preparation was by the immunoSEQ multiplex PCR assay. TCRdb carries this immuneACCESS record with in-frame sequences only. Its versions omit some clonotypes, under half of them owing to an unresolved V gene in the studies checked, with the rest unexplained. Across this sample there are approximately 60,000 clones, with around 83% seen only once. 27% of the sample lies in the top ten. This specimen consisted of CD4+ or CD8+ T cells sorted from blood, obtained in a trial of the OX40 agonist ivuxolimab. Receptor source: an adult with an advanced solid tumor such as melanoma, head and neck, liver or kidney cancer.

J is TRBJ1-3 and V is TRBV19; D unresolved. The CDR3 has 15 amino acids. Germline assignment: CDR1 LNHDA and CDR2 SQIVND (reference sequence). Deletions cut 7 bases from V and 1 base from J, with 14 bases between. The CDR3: CASNALGISGNTIYF. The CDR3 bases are TGTGCCAGTAACGCCTTAGGGATTTCTGGAAACACCATATATTTT.

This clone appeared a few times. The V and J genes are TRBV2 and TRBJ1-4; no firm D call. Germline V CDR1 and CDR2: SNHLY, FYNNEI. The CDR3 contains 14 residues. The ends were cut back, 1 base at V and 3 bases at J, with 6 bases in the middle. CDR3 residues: CASSEGGANEKLFF. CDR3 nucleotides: TGTGCCAGCAGTGAAGGGGGAGCTAATGAAAAACTGTTTTTT.

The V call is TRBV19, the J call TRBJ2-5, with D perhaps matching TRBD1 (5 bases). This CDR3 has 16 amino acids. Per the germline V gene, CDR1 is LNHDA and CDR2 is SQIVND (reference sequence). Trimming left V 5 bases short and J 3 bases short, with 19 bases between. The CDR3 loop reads CASSPQGWQGKETQYF. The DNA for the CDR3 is TGTGCCAGTAGTCCTCAAGGGTGGCAGGGTAAAGAGACCCAGTACTTC. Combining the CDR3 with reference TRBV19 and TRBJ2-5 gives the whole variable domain DGGITQSPKYLFRKEGQNVTLSCEQNLNHDAMYWYRQDPGQGLRLIYYSQIVNDFQKGDIAEGYSVSREKKESFPLTVTSAQKNPTAFYLCASSPQGWQGKETQYFGPGTRLLVL.

DNA for the CDR3: TGTGCCAGCAGCTTAGCCCCCCTTGCGGGCACAGATACGCAGTATTTT. Its translation is CASSLAPLAGTDTQYF. This chain joins TRBV11-2 and TRBJ2-3, with D hard to call. The germline CDR1 and CDR2 sequences are SGHAT and FQNNGV. V lost 1 base and J lost 1, with 12 bases in between. There are 16 residues in the CDR3. Full variable domain (outside the CDR3, taken from reference TRBV11-2 and TRBJ2-3): EAGVAQSPRYKIIEKRQSVAFWCNPISGHATLYWYQQILGQGPKLLIQFQNNGVVDDSQLPKDRFSAERLKGVDSTLKIQPAKLEDSAVYLCASSLAPLAGTDTQYFGPGTRLTVL.

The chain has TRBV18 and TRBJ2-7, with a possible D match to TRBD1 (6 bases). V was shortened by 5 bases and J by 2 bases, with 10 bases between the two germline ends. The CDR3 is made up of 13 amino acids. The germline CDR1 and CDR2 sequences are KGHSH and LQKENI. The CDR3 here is CASSARTAYEQYF. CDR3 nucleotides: TGTGCCAGCTCAGCCCGGACAGCCTACGAGCAGTACTTC.